This T cell receptor (beta chain) was found in a study of shared clonotypes between healthy human individuals. From germline, CDR1 is LGHNA and CDR2 YSLEER. V lost 3 bases and J 0 bases, leaving 9 bases between the germline ends. CDR3 length equals 14 residues. Repertoires were generated with immunoSEQ multiplex PCR, while TCRdb's copy carries only in-frame clones and drops some. The sample lists 2.3 million or so clones, roughly 93% seen once, with around 0.4% in the top ten. The clonotype was recovered from a man between 18 and 29 years old in good health. Some clones in this sample may be carry-over from other donors' samples. Sequencing was performed on naive CD4+ T cells from PBMCs. This sample's subset: CD45RA+ positively selected. The gene calls are TRBV4-3 and TRBJ2-7, with D possibly being TRBD1 (6 bases). CDR3 residues: CASSQQQGSYEQYF. Here the CDR3 DNA reads TGCGCCAGCAGCCAGCAACAGGGCTCCTACGAGCAGTACTTC.